This is a list of T cell receptor beta chains from one sample in a study of T cells after yellow fever vaccination. TCRdb passed the 5' RACE reads through MiXCR, listing each CDR3 protein once. Of a few hundred thousand distinct CDR3 sequences listed, 7.5% to 9.5% are singletons. This specimen was CD4+ T cells sorted from PBMCs, taken 5 days after the yellow fever booster vaccination. Receptors were obtained from a man aged 18 to 30 who received the YFV17D yellow fever vaccine. The CDR3 runs from the conserved cysteine through the conserved F or W. D genes are given only for firm matches. Not all rows give a size; the values are once, few, many and, for expanded clones, a class.

TRBJ2-1	TRBV18	TRBD2	few	CASSPSRAGGFGEQFF	TGTGCCAGCTCACCGTCCCGCGCGGGGGGCTTCGGTGAGCAGTTCTTC
TRBJ2-1	TRBV6-5	TRBD2	-	CASSYGLVVGEGKQFF	TGTGCCAGCAGTTACGGACTAGTTGTAGGAGAGGGGAAGCAGTTCTTC
TRBJ2-3	TRBV7-2	TRBD2	many	CASSFLAGPTDTQYF	TGTGCCAGCAGCTTCCTAGCGGGGCCCACAGATACGCAGTATTTT
TRBJ2-3	TRBV6-2/TRBV6-3	-	-	CASRLTLWGDTQYF	TGTGCCAGCCGCTTAACCCTCTGGGGAGATACGCAGTATTTT
TRBJ2-3	TRBV15	-	-	CATSRDKLITGTQYF	TGTGCCACCAGCAGAGATAAGCTCATCACAGGGACGCAGTATTTT
TRBJ2-3	TRBV2	-	few	CASSRGDLSLDTQYF	TGTGCCAGCAGCAGGGGGGATCTGTCTCTAGATACGCAGTATTTT
TRBJ2-3	TRBV7-2	-	few	CASSLLAGTDGTQYF	TGTGCCAGCAGCTTATTGGCAGGCACTGATGGTACGCAGTATTTT
TRBJ2-2	TRBV6-5	TRBD2	-	CASRRLAGGPGTGELFF	TGTGCCAGCAGAAGACTAGCGGGGGGGCCGGGCACCGGGGAGCTGTTTTTT
TRBJ2-5	TRBV7-9	-	many	CASSPSGETQYF	TGTGCCAGCAGTCCCAGCGGAGAGACCCAGTACTTC
TRBJ1-2	TRBV6-5	TRBD1	-	CASSGQGTSGYGYTF	TGTGCCAGCAGTGGACAGGGGACTTCAGGCTATGGCTACACCTTC
TRBJ2-3	TRBV7-2	TRBD2	few	CASSLLAGGRSQYF	TGTGCCAGCAGCTTACTGGCGGGGGGGCGGTCGCAGTATTTT
TRBJ2-5	TRBV7-2	-	few	CASSPQGRRVAQYF	TGTGCCAGCAGCCCACAAGGACGGAGGGTGGCCCAGTACTTC
TRBJ2-5	TRBV7-2	TRBD1	once	CASSKAGTVLGETQYF	TGTGCCAGCAGCAAAGCCGGGACAGTCCTGGGCGAGACCCAGTACTTC
TRBJ2-7	TRBV5-1	-	many	CASSLIGYEQYF	TGCGCCAGCAGCTTGATCGGTTACGAGCAGTACTTC
TRBJ1-1	TRBV7-9	-	many	CASSLVVTEAFF	TGTGCCAGCAGCTTAGTTGTCACTGAAGCTTTCTTT
TRBJ2-5	TRBV20-1	TRBD2	once	CSARSPPSGGKETQYF	TGCAGTGCTAGATCCCCCCCCAGCGGGGGGAAGGAGACCCAGTACTTC
TRBJ2-1	TRBV7-6	TRBD2	few	CASSSPGLGNEQFF	TGTGCCAGCAGCTCTCCGGGACTAGGAAATGAGCAGTTCTTC
TRBJ1-1	TRBV19	TRBD1	many	CASSTLDRGLNTEAFF	TGTGCCAGTAGTACCTTGGACAGGGGCCTGAACACTGAAGCTTTCTTT
TRBJ1-2	TRBV5-4	-	many	CASSPTGFGYTF	TGTGCCAGCAGCCCAACAGGGTTTGGCTACACCTTC
TRBJ1-5	TRBV20-1	-	few	CSARDVGSQPQHF	TGCAGTGCTAGAGATGTGGGTTCACAGCCCCAGCATTTT
TRBJ2-5	TRBV4-2	TRBD2	many	CASSQAGLAGLGEETQYF	TGTGCCAGCAGCCAGGCTGGACTAGCGGGGTTGGGGGAGGAGACCCAGTACTTC
TRBJ2-1	TRBV5-1	TRBD2	few	CASSLNLAGVNYNEQFF	TGCGCCAGCAGCCTAAACCTAGCGGGGGTTAACTACAATGAGCAGTTCTTC
TRBJ1-5	TRBV5-6	-	-	CASSSGRAYQPQHF	TGTGCCAGCAGCTCGGGGAGGGCGTATCAGCCCCAGCATTTT
TRBJ1-1	TRBV5-1	TRBD1	-	CASSTGTGGGTEAFF	TGCGCCAGCAGCACAGGGACAGGTGGAGGCACTGAAGCTTTCTTT
TRBJ2-1	TRBV4-2	-	-	CASRATGLDNEQFF	TGTGCCAGCAGAGCAACAGGGTTGGACAATGAGCAGTTCTTC
TRBJ2-7	TRBV4-2	TRBD1	-	CASTPDRGAPYEQYF	TGTGCCAGCACCCCCGACAGGGGGGCCCCCTACGAGCAGTACTTC
TRBJ1-3	TRBV15	-	many	CATSRDRVGNTIYF	TGTGCCACCAGCAGAGATCGAGTTGGAAACACCATATATTTT
TRBJ2-1	TRBV6-4	TRBD2	few	CASSDSPGLVEQFF	TGTGCCAGCAGTGACTCCCCGGGACTAGTAGAGCAGTTCTTC
TRBJ2-3	TRBV5-8	-	few	CASSLTSWDTQYF	TGTGCCAGCAGCCTCACTAGCTGGGATACGCAGTATTTT
TRBJ1-5	TRBV6-1	-	few	CASTEGSIENQPQHF	TGTGCCAGCACCGAAGGGTCTATTGAAAATCAGCCCCAGCATTTT
TRBJ2-1	TRBV5-1	TRBD2	-	CASSLPMGLAGGVTYNEQFF	TGCGCCAGCAGCCTCCCCATGGGGCTAGCGGGGGGGGTAACCTACAATGAGCAGTTCTTC
TRBJ2-7	TRBV2	-	-	CASRATELYEQYF	TGTGCCAGCAGAGCGACAGAGCTCTACGAGCAGTACTTC
TRBJ1-1	TRBV7-9	-	few	CASSLQDTEAFF	TGTGCCAGCAGCTTGCAGGACACTGAAGCTTTCTTT
TRBJ1-1	TRBV12-3/TRBV12-4	-	many	CASSENTEAFF	TGTGCCAGCAGTGAGAACACTGAAGCTTTCTTT
TRBJ2-1	TRBV4-3	TRBD1	many	CASSHAPGQGSYNEQFF	TGCGCCAGCAGCCATGCCCCGGGACAGGGGTCTTACAATGAGCAGTTCTTC
TRBJ1-6	TRBV3-1	TRBD1	few	CASSQGRQGRTLHF	TGTGCCAGCAGCCAAGGCAGACAGGGAAGAACCCTCCACTTT
TRBJ2-1	TRBV4-3	-	many	CASSHRVRNEQFF	TGCGCCAGCAGCCACAGGGTCCGCAATGAGCAGTTCTTC
TRBJ2-5	TRBV7-2	TRBD2	few	CASSPSSGGFQETQYF	TGTGCCAGCAGCCCCTCTAGCGGGGGGTTTCAAGAGACCCAGTACTTC
TRBJ2-1	TRBV20-1	TRBD2	few	CSARDPGTSNEQFF	TGCAGTGCTAGAGATCCCGGGACTAGTAATGAGCAGTTCTTC
TRBJ2-5	TRBV29-1	-	-	CSVGLLAETQYF	TGCAGCGTTGGACTCCTGGCGGAGACCCAGTACTTC
TRBJ2-3	TRBV4-2	TRBD2	-	CASSLELAGGLGGADTQYF	TGTGCCAGCAGCCTCGAACTAGCGGGGGGCCTGGGTGGCGCAGATACGCAGTATTTT